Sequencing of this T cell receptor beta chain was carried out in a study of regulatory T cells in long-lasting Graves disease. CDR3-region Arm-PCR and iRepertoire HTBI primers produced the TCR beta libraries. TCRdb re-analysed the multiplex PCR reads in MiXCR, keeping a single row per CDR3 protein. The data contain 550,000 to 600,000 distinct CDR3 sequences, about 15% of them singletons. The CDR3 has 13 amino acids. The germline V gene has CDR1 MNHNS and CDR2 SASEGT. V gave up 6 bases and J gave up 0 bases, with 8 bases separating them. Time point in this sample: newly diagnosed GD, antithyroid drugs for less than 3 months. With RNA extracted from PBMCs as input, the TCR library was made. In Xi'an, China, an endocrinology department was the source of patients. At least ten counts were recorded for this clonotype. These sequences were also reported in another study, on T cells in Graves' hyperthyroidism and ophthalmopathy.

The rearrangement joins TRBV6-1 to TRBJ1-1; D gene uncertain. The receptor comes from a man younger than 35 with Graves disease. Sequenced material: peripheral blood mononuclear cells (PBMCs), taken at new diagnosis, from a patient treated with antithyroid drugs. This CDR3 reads CASRAGLNTEAFF. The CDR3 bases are TGTGCCAGCAGGGCCGGACTGAACACTGAAGCTTTCTTT.